This T cell receptor beta chain came from a study of beta chain features in type 1 diabetes. The study, taken as a whole, reports: Comparison showed that naive, central memory and Treg TCRB repertoires appeared more similar among patients than among healthy donors.

On this clone itself: Its antigen is unknown.

Expressed TCRB transcripts were sequenced, since all the RNA that had been isolated was reverse transcribed. Produced via immunoSEQ multiplex PCR; TCRdb's table is partial and in-frame only. The sample has some 270,000 clones, roughly 8% seen once. CDR3 length equals 15 residues. Per germline, CDR1 LNHDA and CDR2 SQIVND (reference sequence). V lost 5 bases to trimming and J lost 10 bases; unmatched junction nucleotides: 8. The source of this sequence is a woman younger than 35 in good health. The chain employs TRBV19 and TRBJ2-1, with 13 bases fitting TRBD2. Sequences were obtained from central memory CD4+ T cells from blood. This CDR3 reads CASSATGTSGEEQFF. The CDR3 DNA reads as TGTGCCAGTAGTGCAACCGGGACTAGCGGGGAAGAGCAGTTCTTC.